This T cell receptor (beta chain) stems from a study of blood T cell repertoires in COVID-19. TCRdb's copy holds only in-frame clones and misses some; the assay was immunoSEQ multiplex PCR. This table holds about 120,000 clones, about three quarters found once. This clone was seen more than once but under ten times. What was sequenced was peripheral blood. This receptor was obtained from a man aged 65 to 79 with acute or convalescent COVID-19.

CDR3 loop: CASGRGNNQPQHF. CDR3 DNA: TGTGCCAGCGGAAGGGGGAACAATCAGCCCCAGCATTTT. The J gene is TRBJ1-5, the V gene TRBV2; D is perhaps TRBD1 (6 bases). V was trimmed by 8 bases and J by 3 bases, leaving 11 bases between them. Germline CDR1 SNHLY, CDR2 FYNNEI. The CDR3 loop spans 13 amino acids.